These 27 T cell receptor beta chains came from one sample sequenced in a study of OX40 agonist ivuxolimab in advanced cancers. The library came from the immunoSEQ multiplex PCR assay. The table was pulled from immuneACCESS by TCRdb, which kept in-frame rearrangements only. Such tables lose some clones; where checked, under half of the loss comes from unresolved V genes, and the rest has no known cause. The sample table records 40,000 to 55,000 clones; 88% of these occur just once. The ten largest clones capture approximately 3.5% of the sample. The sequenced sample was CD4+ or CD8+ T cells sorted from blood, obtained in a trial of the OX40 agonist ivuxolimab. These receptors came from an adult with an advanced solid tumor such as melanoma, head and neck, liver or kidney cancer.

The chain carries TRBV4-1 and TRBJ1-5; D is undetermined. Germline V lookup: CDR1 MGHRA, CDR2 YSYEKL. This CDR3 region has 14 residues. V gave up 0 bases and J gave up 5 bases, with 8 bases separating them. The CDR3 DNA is TGCGCCAGCAGCCAAGATTTGATAGATCAGCCCCAGCATTTT. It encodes CASSQDLIDQPQHF.

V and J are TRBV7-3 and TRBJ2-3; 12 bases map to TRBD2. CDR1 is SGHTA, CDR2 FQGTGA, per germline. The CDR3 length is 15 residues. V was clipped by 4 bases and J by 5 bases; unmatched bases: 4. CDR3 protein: CASSSLAGGGDTQYF. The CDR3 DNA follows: TGTGCCAGCAGCTCACTAGCGGGGGGCGGAGATACGCAGTATTTT. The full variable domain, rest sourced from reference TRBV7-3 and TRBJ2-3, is GAGVSQTPSNKVTEKGKYVELRCDPISGHTALYWYRQSLGQGPEFLIYFQGTGAADDSGLPNDRFFAVRPEGSVSTLKIQRTERGDSAVYLCASSSLAGGGDTQYFGPGTRLTVL.

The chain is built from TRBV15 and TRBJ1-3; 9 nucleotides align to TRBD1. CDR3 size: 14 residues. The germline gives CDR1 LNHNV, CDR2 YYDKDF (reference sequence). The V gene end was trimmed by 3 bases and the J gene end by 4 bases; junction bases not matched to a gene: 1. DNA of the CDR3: TGTGCCACCAGCAGGGGACAGGGCGGAAACACCATATATTTT. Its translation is CATSRGQGGNTIYF.

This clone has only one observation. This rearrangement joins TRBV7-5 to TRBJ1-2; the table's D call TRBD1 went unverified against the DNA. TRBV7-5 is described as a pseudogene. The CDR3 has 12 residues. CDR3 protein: CASSPRQGWYTF. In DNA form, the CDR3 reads TGTGCCAGCAGCCCCCGACAGGGGTGGTACACCTTC.

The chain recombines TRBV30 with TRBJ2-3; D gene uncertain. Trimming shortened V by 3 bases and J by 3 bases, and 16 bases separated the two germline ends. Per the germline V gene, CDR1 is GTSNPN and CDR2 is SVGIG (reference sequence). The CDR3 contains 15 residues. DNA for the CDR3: TGTGCCTGGAGCGATCTGAGTATGGGGACAGATACGCAGTATTTT. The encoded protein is CAWSDLSMGTDTQYF.

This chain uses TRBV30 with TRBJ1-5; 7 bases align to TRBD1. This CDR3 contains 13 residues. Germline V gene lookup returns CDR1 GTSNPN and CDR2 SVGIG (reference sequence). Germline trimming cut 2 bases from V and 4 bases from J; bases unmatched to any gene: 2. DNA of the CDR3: TGTGCCTGGAGTTTGACAGGGAATCAGCCCCAGCATTTT. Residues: CAWSLTGNQPQHF. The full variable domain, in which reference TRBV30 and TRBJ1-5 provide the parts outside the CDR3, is SQTIHQWPATLVQPVGSPLSLECTVEGTSNPNLYWYRQAAGRGLQLLFYSVGIGQISSEVPQNLSASRPQDRQFILSSKKLLLSDSGFYLCAWSLTGNQPQHFGDGTRLSIL.

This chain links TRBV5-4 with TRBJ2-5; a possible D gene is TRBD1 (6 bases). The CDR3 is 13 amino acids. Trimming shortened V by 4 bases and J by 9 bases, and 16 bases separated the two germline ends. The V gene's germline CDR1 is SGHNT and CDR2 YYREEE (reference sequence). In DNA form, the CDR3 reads TGTGCCAGCAGCCACCAGGGGACCCGGGCCCAGTACTTC. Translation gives CASSHQGTRAQYF.

CDR3 sequence (DNA): TGTGCCAGCAGCTTCCGGGACACCCGCGGAGGGCAGTACTTC. Translating it yields CASSFRDTRGGQYF. The rearrangement links TRBV7-3 to TRBJ2-7, with D tentatively TRBD1 (6 bases). Trimming removed 3 bases from V and 9 bases from J, with 18 bases in between. The CDR3 runs to 14 residues. CDR1 is SGHTA and CDR2 is FQGTGA in the germline V gene.

The CDR3 is CASSLGGVQETQYF. The DNA of the CDR3 is TGTGCCAGCAGCTTAGGCGGGGTCCAAGAGACCCAGTACTTC. This chain joins TRBV7-8 and TRBJ2-5, with D tentatively TRBD2 (6 bases). Germline assignment: CDR1 SGHVS and CDR2 FQNEAQ. The CDR3 is 14 amino acids. V lost 1 base to trimming and J lost 1 base, with 7 bases between them. Full variable domain (rest looked up from reference TRBV7-8 and TRBJ2-5): GAGVSQSPRYKVAKRGQDVALRCDPISGHVSLFWYQQALGQGPEFLTYFQNEAQLDKSGLPSDRFFAERPEGSVSTLKIQRTQQEDSAVYLCASSLGGVQETQYFGPGTRLLVL.

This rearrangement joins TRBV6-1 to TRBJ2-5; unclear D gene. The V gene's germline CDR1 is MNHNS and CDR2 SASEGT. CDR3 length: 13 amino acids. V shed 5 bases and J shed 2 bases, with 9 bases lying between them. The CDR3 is CASSKQVQETQYF. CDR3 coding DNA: TGTGCCAGCAGTAAACAAGTTCAAGAGACCCAGTACTTC.

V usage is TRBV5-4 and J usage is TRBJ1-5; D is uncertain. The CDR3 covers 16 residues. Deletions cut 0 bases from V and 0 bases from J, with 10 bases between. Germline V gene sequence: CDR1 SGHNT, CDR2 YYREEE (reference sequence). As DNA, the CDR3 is TGTGCCAGCAGCTTGGCTGGAGGACTTAGCAATCAGCCCCAGCATTTT. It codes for CASSLAGGLSNQPQHF.

CDR3 nucleotide sequence: TGTGCCAGTAGTATCCCCGCACAGGACAGTAACACCGGGGAGCTGTTTTTT. Encoded protein: CASSIPAQDSNTGELFF. The chain uses TRBV19 and TRBJ2-2; perhaps TRBD1 as D (6 bases). V lost 3 bases and J lost 2, with 16 bases in between. The CDR3 has 17 residues. The germline CDR1 and CDR2 sequences are LNHDA and SQIVND (reference sequence).

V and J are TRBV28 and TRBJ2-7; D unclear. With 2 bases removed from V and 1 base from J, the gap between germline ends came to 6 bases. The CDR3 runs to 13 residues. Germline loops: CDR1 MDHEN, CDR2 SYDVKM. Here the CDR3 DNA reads TGTGCCAGCAGTTTAGTTAGTTCCTACGAGCAGTACTTC. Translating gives CASSLVSSYEQYF.

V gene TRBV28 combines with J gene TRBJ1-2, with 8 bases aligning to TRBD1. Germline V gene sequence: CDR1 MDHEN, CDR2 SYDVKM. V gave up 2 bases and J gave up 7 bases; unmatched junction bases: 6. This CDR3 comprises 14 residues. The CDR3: CASSLLQGALGYTF. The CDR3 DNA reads TGTGCCAGCAGTTTACTCCAGGGGGCTCTTGGCTACACCTTC.

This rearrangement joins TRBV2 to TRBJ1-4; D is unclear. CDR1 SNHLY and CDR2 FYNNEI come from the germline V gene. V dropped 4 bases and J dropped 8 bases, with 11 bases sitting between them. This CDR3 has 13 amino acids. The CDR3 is CASSGTDGEKLFF. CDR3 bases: TGTGCCAGCAGTGGTACCGACGGGGAAAAACTGTTTTTT.

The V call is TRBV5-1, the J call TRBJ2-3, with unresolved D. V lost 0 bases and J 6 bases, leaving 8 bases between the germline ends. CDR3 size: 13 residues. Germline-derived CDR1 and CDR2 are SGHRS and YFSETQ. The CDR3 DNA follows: TGCGCCAGCAGCTTGGGAGACGCCGATACGCAGTATTTT. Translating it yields CASSLGDADTQYF.

CDR3 sequence: CASIPQGATEAFF. The CDR3 DNA reads as TGTGCCAGCATACCTCAGGGGGCGACTGAAGCTTTCTTT. The rearrangement joins TRBV6-5 to TRBJ1-1, with 8 bases matching TRBD1. V was clipped by 7 bases and J by 5 bases; unmatched bases: 6. The germline gives CDR1 MNHEY, CDR2 SVGAGI. The CDR3 has 13 residues.

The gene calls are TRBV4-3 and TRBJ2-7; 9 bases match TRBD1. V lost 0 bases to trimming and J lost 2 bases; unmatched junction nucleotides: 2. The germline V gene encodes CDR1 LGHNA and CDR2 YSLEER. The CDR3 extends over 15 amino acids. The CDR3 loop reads CASSQERTGAYEQYF. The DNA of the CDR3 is TGCGCCAGCAGCCAAGAACGGACAGGGGCCTACGAGCAGTACTTC.

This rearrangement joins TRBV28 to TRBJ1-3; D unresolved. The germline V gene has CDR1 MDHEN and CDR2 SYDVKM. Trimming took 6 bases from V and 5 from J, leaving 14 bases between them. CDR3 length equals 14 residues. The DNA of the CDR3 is TGTGCCAGCAGCCTAGCAAGTTCGCGAAACACCATATATTTT. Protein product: CASSLASSRNTIYF.

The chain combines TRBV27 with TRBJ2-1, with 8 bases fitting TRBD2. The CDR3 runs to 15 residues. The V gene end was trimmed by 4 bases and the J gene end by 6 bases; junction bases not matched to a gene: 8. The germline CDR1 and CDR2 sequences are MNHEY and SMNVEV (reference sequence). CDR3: CASSWGTSSANEQFF. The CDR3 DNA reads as TGTGCCAGCAGTTGGGGGACTAGTTCTGCCAATGAGCAGTTCTTC.

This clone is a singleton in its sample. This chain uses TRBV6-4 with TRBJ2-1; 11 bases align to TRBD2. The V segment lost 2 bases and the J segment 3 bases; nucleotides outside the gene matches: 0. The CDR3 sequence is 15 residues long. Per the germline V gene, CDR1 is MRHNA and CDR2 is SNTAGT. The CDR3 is CASSDTSGGYNEQFF. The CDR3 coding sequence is TGTGCCAGCAGTGACACTAGCGGGGGCTACAATGAGCAGTTCTTC.

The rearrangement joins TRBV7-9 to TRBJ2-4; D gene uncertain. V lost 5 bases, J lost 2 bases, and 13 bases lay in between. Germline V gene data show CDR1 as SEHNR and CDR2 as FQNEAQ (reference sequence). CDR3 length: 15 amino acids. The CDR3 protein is CASSPPLVTKNIQYF. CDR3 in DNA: TGTGCCAGCAGCCCCCCTCTGGTAACCAAAAACATTCAGTACTTC.

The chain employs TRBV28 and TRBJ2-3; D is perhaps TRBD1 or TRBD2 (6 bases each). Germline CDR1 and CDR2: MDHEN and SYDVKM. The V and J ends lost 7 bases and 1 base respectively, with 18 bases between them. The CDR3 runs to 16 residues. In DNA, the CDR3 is TGTGCCAGCAATGAAGGAGGGGGGCGCGGCACAGATACGCAGTATTTT. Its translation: CASNEGGGRGTDTQYF.

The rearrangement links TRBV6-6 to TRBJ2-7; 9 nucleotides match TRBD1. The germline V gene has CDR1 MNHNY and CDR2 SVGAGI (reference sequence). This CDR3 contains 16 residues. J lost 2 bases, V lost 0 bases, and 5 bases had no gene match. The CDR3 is CASSYSEDRGTYEQYF. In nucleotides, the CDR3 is TGTGCCAGCAGTTACTCAGAGGACAGGGGAACCTACGAGCAGTACTTC.

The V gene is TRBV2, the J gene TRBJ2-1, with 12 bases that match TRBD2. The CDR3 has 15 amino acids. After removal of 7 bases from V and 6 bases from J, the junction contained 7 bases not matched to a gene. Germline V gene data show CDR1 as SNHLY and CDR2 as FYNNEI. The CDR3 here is CASTPRTSGINEQFF. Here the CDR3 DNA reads TGTGCCAGCACCCCAAGGACTAGCGGGATCAATGAGCAGTTCTTC.

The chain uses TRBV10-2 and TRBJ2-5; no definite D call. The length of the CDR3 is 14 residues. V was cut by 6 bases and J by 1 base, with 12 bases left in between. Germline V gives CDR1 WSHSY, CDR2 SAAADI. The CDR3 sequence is CASREDGRQETQYF. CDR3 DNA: TGCGCCAGCAGAGAGGACGGGCGCCAAGAGACCCAGTACTTC.

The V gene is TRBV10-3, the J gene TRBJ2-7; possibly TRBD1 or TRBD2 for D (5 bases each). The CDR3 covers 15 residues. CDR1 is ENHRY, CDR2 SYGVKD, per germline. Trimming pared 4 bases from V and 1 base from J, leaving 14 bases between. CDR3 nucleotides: TGTGCCATCAGTGCGGGGCCAGCTTCTTCCTACGAGCAGTACTTC. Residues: CAISAGPASSYEQYF.